The entry below gives a single T cell receptor (beta chain) sequence along with its context. The clone's antigen remains unknown. Base quality data are lacking; no much larger clone is found one base away. TCRbeta CDR3 regions were amplified from genomic DNA by means of the immunoSEQ Assay, a bias-controlled multiplex PCR. Under the source paper's analysis protocol: The number of nucleated cells in each sample was estimated from the amplification of reference gene primers within the assay. To quantify the absolute abundance of each unique TCRbeta CDR3 rearrangement, sequence reads were collapsed and filtered. For each sample, productive Simpson clonality was calculated as the square root of Simpson's diversity index over productive rearrangements. TCRdb carries this immuneACCESS record with in-frame sequences only. Its versions omit some clonotypes, under half of them owing to an unresolved V gene in the studies checked, with the rest unexplained. V and J calls and clone size are as listed in that table; D and trimming were resolved from the DNA. For this sample the table gives roughly 100,000 clones, of which roughly 79% were detected only once. The top ten hold more than 9% of the sample.

The CDR3 covers 11 residues, taking in both the cysteine and the phenylalanine. The retained sequence is limited to the CDR3, 33 bases, with the frame set at the first base. V is cut by 5 bases and J by 15 bases, and the space between the germline ends is 14 bases. Sequences SGHTA (CDR1) and FQGNSA (CDR2) are obtained from the germline V gene. Whole blood was collected in K2EDTA tubes by collaborating institutions according to the institutions' own protocols. For TCRbeta analysis, collaborator samples were shipped as frozen whole blood, as isolated PBMCs, or as DNA extracted from either sample type. The sample originates from a study of blood T cell repertoires in COVID-19 (dated by TCRdb to 2018 to 2021). Background on the whole study: The collaborator samples originated in the United States, Italy and Spain and spanned the acute and convalescent phases of COVID-19. The repertoires were released in a freely available public database intended as a resource for research on the immune response to SARS-CoV-2. The material from the prospective study consisted of cDNA or gDNA derived from T cells, B-cell-depleted T cells, or PBMCs. Where available, HLA class I and class II types were obtained from metadata supplied by the sample provider rather than from assay-based typing. Deeply sampled blood TCRbeta repertoires from subjects exposed to, actively infected with, or recovered from COVID-19 were included in the dataset. Nearly every sample came with metadata listing a de-identified subject ID, COVID-19 status, age in years and sex. Samples were obtained from the ongoing ImmuneRACE study (first 160 participants) and from 1,000 to 1,500 subjects provided by 6 global collaborators. Broad study findings and their caveats: Clinical and demographic metadata were provided uncurated, with the amount varying by source and participant.

This TCR was sampled from a man aged 70 or older with acute or convalescent COVID-19. The specimen sequenced was peripheral blood. Here the chain combines TRBV7-2 and TRBJ2-1; TRBD2 might be the D gene, on 5 matching bases. The DNA reads TGTGCCAGCAGCCGGGGAGTTGTCGTGTTCTTC. Its translation is CASSRGVVVFF.